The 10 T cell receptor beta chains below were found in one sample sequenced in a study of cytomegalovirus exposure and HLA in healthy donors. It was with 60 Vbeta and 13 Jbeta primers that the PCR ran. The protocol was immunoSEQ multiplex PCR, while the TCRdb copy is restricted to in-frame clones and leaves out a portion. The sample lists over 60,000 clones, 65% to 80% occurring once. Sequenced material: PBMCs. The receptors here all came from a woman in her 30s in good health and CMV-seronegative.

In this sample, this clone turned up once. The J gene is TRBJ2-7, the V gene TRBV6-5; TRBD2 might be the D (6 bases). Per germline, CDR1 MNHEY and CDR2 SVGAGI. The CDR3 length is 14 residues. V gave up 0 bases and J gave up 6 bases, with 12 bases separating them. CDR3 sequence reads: CASSYSGLGGEQYF. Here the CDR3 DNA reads TGTGCCAGCAGTTACTCGGGGCTGGGGGGCGAGCAGTACTTC.

The CDR3 DNA reads as TGTGCCAGCAGTGAAGTGGGTTCGGGTCCTAAGTACTTC. The encoded protein is CASSEVGSGPKYF. The gene calls are TRBV6-1 and TRBJ2-5, with D unclear. Germline V gene sequence: CDR1 MNHNS, CDR2 SASEGT. V was trimmed by 1 base and J by 12 bases, leaving 15 bases between them. The CDR3 runs to 13 residues.

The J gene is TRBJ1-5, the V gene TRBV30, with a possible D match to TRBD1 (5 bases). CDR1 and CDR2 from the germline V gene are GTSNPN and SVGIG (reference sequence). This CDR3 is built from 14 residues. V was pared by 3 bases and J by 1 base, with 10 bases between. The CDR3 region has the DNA TGTGCCTGGAGCACCGGACAAAGCAATCAGCCCCAGCATTTT. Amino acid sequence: CAWSTGQSNQPQHF.

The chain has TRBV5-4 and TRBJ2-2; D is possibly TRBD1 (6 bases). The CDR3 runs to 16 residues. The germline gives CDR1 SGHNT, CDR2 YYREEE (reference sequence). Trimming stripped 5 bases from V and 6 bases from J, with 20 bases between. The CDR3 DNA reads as TGTGCCAGCAGTTTCACCACAGGGTCTTATGCCGGGGAGCTGTTTTTT. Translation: CASSFTTGSYAGELFF. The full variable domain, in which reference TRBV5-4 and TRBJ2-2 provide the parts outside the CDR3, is ETGVTQSPTHLIKTRGQQVTLRCSSQSGHNTVSWYQQALGQGPQFIFQYYREEENGRGNFPPRFSGLQFPNYSSELNVNALELDDSALYLCASSFTTGSYAGELFFGEGSRLTVL.

The CDR3 DNA is TGTGCCAGCGGGGGGGGGACCGGTTCACCCCTCCACTTT. Translation: CASGGGTGSPLHF. J is TRBJ1-6 and V is TRBV6-5, with a weak D call TRBD1 (5 bases). The CDR3 is 13 residues long. Trimming removed 8 bases from V and 9 bases from J, with 14 bases in between. The germline V gene encodes CDR1 MNHEY and CDR2 SVGAGI.

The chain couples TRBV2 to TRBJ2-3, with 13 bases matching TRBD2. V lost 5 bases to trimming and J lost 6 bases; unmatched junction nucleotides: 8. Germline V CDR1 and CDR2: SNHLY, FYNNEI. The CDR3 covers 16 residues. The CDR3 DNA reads TGTGCCAGCAGTCGGACTAGCGGGAGTGCCTGGGATACGCAGTATTTT. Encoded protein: CASSRTSGSAWDTQYF.

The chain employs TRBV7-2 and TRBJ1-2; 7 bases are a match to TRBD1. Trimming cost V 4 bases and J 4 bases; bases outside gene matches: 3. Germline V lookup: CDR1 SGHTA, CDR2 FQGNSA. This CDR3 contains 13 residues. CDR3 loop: CASSSTGIYGYTF. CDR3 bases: TGTGCCAGCAGCTCGACAGGGATCTATGGCTACACCTTC.

In nucleotides, the CDR3 is TGCGCCAGCAGCTTTGCTGGGACTAGTCTCTACGAGCAGTACGTC. It encodes CASSFAGTSLYEQYV. The rearrangement links TRBV5-1 to TRBJ2-7; 8 positions match TRBD2. In germline, CDR1 is SGHRS, CDR2 YFSETQ. V dropped 2 bases and J dropped 3; count of bases not matched to a gene: 7. This CDR3 is built from 15 residues.

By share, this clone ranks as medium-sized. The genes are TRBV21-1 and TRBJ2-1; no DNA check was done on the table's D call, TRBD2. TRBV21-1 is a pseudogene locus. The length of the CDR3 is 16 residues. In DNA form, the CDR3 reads TGTGCCAGCAGCAAAGTGGATAGCGGGAGATCCAATGAGCAGTTCTTC. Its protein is CASSKVDSGRSNEQFF.

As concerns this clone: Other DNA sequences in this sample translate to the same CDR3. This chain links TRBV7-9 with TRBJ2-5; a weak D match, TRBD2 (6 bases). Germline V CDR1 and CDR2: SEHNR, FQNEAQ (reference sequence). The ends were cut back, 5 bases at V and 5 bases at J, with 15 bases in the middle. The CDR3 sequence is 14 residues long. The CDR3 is CASSPTGGKETQYF. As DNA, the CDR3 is TGTGCCAGCAGCCCAACAGGAGGGAAGGAGACCCAGTACTTC.